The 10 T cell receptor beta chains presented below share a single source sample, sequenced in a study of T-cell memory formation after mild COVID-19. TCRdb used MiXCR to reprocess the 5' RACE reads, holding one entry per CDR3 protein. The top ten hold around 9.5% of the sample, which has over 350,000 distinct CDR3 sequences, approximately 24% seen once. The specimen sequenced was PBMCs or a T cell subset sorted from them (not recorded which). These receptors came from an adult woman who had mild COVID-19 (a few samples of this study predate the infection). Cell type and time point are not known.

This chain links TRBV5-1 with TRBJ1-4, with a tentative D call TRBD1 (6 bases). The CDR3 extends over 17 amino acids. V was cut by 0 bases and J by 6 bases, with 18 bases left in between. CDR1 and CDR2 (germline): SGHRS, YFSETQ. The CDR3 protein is CASSLAPGGSGDEKLFF. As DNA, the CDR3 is TGCGCCAGCAGCTTGGCACCCGGGGGTTCAGGGGATGAAAAACTGTTTTTT. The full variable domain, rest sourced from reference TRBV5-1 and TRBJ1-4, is KAGVTQTPRYLIKTRGQQVTLSCSPISGHRSVSWYQQTPGQGLQFLFEYFSETQRNKGNFPGRFSGRQFSNSRSEMNVSTLELGDSALYLCASSLAPGGSGDEKLFFGSGTQLSVL.

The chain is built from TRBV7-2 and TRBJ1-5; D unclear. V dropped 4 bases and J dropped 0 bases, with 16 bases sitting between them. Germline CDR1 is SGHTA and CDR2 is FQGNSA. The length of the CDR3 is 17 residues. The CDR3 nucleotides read TGTGCCAGCAGCTCCGCAGGTATAGGCTCTAGCAATCAGCCCCAGCATTTT. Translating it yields CASSSAGIGSSNQPQHF.

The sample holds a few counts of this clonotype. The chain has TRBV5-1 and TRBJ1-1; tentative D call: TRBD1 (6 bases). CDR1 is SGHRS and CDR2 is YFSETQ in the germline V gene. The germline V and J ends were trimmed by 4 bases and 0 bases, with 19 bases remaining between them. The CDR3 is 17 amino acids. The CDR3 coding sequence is TGCGCCAGCAGCCCGGATGGGGGAGGGGGTCTGAACACTGAAGCTTTCTTT. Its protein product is CASSPDGGGGLNTEAFF.

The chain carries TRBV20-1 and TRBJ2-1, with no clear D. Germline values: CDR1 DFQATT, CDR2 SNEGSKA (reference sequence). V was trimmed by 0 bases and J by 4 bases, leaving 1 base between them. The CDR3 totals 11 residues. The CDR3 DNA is TGCAGTGCTAGAGAATACAATGAGCAGTTCTTC. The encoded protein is CSAREYNEQFF.

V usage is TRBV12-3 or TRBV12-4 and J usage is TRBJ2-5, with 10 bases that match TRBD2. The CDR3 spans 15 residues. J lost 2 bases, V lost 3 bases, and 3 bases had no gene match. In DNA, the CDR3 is TGTGCCAGCAGTTTCAGCGGGAGGGTGCAAGAGACCCAGTACTTC. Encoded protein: CASSFSGRVQETQYF.

In DNA, the CDR3 is TGCAGTGCTAGCAGGGGGCCTAACTATGGCTACACCTTC. Protein: CSASRGPNYGYTF. The rearrangement links TRBV20-1 to TRBJ1-2; 8 positions agree with TRBD1. Germline V gene sequence: CDR1 DFQATT, CDR2 SNEGSKA (reference sequence). After removal of 3 bases from V and 0 bases from J, the junction contained 0 bases not matched to a gene. This CDR3 has 13 amino acids.

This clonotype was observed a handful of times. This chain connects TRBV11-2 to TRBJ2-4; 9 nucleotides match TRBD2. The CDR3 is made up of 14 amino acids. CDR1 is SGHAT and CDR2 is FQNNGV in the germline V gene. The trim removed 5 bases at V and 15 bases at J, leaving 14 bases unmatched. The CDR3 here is CASSLSGGRSGLYF. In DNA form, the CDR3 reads TGTGCCAGCAGCCTTAGCGGGGGCCGGTCCGGCTTGTACTTC.

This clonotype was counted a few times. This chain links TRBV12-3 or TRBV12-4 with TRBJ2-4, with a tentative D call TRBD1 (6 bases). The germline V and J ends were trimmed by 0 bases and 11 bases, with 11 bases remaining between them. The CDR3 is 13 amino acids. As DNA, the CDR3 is TGTGCCAGCAGTTTAGCCCTAGGGGGAGTTCAGTACTTC. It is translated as CASSLALGGVQYF.

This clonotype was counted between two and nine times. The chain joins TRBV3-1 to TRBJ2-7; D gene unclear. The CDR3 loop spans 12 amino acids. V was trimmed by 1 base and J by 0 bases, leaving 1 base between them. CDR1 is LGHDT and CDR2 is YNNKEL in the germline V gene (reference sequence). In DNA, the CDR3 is TGTGCCAGCAGCCAAGCCTCCTACGAGCAGTACTTC. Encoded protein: CASSQASYEQYF.

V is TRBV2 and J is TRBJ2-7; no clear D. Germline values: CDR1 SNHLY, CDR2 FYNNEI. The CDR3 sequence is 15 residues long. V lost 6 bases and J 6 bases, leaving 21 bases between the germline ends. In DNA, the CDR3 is TGTGCCAGCAGACCCGGGCCCCATGAGGAAGGCGAGCAGTACTTC. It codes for CASRPGPHEEGEQYF.